The rows below give T cell receptor beta chains drawn from one sample of a study of OX40 agonist ivuxolimab in advanced cancers. Sequencing used immunoSEQ multiplex PCR; TCRdb keeps in-frame clones, though not all of them. The data show more than 9,500 clones, with roughly four fifths seen just once and roughly 13% held by the top ten. The starting material was CD4+ or CD8+ T cells sorted from blood, obtained in a trial of the OX40 agonist ivuxolimab. These receptors originate from an adult with an advanced solid tumor such as melanoma, head and neck, liver or kidney cancer. Both conserved end residues are part of each CDR3. The order of the fields is D gene, clone size, J gene, V gene, CDR3 DNA, CDR3 protein. The D gene is left open where the match is weak. Size is omitted from some rows. Given values are once, few, many or a class for expanded clones.

-,-,TRBJ2-1,TRBV19,TGTGCCAGTAGTGCCGCGGTGGGTGGTGAGCAGTTCTTC,CASSAAVGGEQFF
TRBD1,few,TRBJ1-2,TRBV5-6,TGTGCCAGCAGCCCTAGGACAGGGGACGTCTCCAGGTATGGCTACACCTTC,CASSPRTGDVSRYGYTF
-,-,TRBJ2-1,TRBV7-6,TGTGCCAGCAGCGAAAGCTCCTACAATGAGCAGTTCTTC,CASSESSYNEQFF
-,-,TRBJ2-3,TRBV21-1,TGTGCCAGCAGCCCCGGCGGGCCGGGGAGCCGGGCAGATACGCAGTATTTT,CASSPGGPGSRADTQYF
TRBD1,few,TRBJ2-6,TRBV11-3,TGTGCCAGCAGCCTTGGACAGGGGGGTTTGTACGTCCTGACTTTC,CASSLGQGGLYVLTF
-,-,TRBJ2-1,TRBV19,TGTGCCAGTACCGCGACCGGAGTCTGGTACAATGAGCAGTTCTTC,CASTATGVWYNEQFF
-,few,TRBJ1-1,TRBV6-6,TGTGCCAGCAGTTCGGCGGGGGGTTACGTTGAAGCTTTCTTT,CASSSAGGYVEAFF
-,-,TRBJ2-2,TRBV9,TGTGCCAGCAGCGTCGGGGACACCGGGGAGCTGTTTTTT,CASSVGDTGELFF
-,few,TRBJ2-3,TRBV5-6,TGTGCCAGCAGCTTGACAGCTAGCACAGATACGCAGTATTTT,CASSLTASTDTQYF
-,-,TRBJ1-2,TRBV7-9,TGTGCCAGCAGCTTGGCTAACTCTTGGATGGGTGATGGCTACACCTTC,CASSLANSWMGDGYTF
-,-,TRBJ1-1,TRBV2,TGTGCCAGTGGCAGGGGAGAAAACACTGAAGCTTTCTTT,CASGRGENTEAFF
-,-,TRBJ1-6,TRBV7-8,TGTGCCAGCAGCCTGGGACCGTTAAATTCACCCCTCCACTTT,CASSLGPLNSPLHF
-,-,TRBJ1-2,TRBV6-6,TGTGCCAGCAACATAGGGGGTCCCTCCTATGGCTACACCTTC,CASNIGGPSYGYTF
TRBD2,-,TRBJ2-7,TRBV4-1,TGCGCCAGCAGCCAAGGGACTAGCGGTGGCTACGAGCAGTACTTC,CASSQGTSGGYEQYF
-,-,TRBJ2-7,TRBV7-9,TGTGCCAGCAGCTCCAGGGAGACCTACGAGCAGTACTTC,CASSSRETYEQYF
TRBD1,-,TRBJ2-2,TRBV2,TGTGCCAGCAGTACGGACAGGGGGCGGGTCGGGGAGCTGTTTTTT,CASSTDRGRVGELFF
-,once,TRBJ1-1,TRBV7-6,TGTGCCAGCAGCACGGAGAGGGGCTCGGGCGGCGGGCTCGAAGCTTTCTTT,CASSTERGSGGGLEAFF
TRBD1,once,TRBJ1-1,TRBV6-5,TGTGCCAGCAGTTACGGGGACAGTGAAGCTTTCTTT,CASSYGDSEAFF
-,-,TRBJ1-2,TRBV25-1,TGTGCCAGCAGTGACGGACCGTTCACCTTC,CASSDGPFTF
-,few,TRBJ1-1,TRBV28,TGTGCCAGCAGTTTAGAGGCGATTTGGGGGGACACTGAAGCTTTCTTT,CASSLEAIWGDTEAFF
-,once,TRBJ1-2,TRBV27,TGTGCCAGCAGTTCAGAACATGGCTACACCTTC,CASSSEHGYTF
-,-,TRBJ2-4,TRBV13,TGTGCCAGCAGCCCCTCCCTTGGGATCGACGAAAACATTCAGTACTTC,CASSPSLGIDENIQYF
TRBD2,-,TRBJ2-3,TRBV27,TGTGCCAGCGGACTAGGCAGCACAGATACGCAGTATTTT,CASGLGSTDTQYF
TRBD1,-,TRBJ2-7,TRBV6-6,TGTGCCAGCAGTTACCCGGGACAGAACTACGAGCAGTACTTC,CASSYPGQNYEQYF
-,-,TRBJ2-7,TRBV5-1,TGCGCCAGCAGCTTGGCCTTAGAGCGGTCCGACTACGAGCAGTACTTC,CASSLALERSDYEQYF
-,-,TRBJ2-1,TRBV5-1,TGCGCCAGCAGCTTGGACCTCGGGGCAAAGGATGAGCAGTTCTTC,CASSLDLGAKDEQFF
-,-,TRBJ2-1,TRBV11-2,TGTGCCAGCAGCTTAACAGGGAAGGGTGAGCAGTTCTTC,CASSLTGKGEQFF
TRBD2,-,TRBJ2-1,TRBV7-3,TGTGCCAGCAGCTTGACTAGCGGAGTGGATGAGCAGTTCTTC,CASSLTSGVDEQFF
-,once,TRBJ1-1,TRBV5-5,TGTGCCAGCGCGCAACCTAGTCAGGCCACTGAAGCTTTCTTT,CASAQPSQATEAFF
TRBD1,-,TRBJ2-1,TRBV30,TGTGCCTGGACAAGCGGGACAGGGGGCGTTGAGCAGTTCTTC,CAWTSGTGGVEQFF
-,-,TRBJ2-6,TRBV13,TGTGCCAGCAGCTTAGGGTTGGGGACCGGGGCCAACGTCCTGACTTTC,CASSLGLGTGANVLTF
TRBD2,-,TRBJ2-2,TRBV6-5,TGTGCCAGCAGTTACCTGACTAGCGGGGATGCCGGGGAGCTGTTTTTT,CASSYLTSGDAGELFF
-,-,TRBJ2-7,TRBV9,TGTGCCAGCAGCCTCGGACGGTACGAGCAGTACTTC,CASSLGRYEQYF
-,-,TRBJ2-2,TRBV29-1,TGCAGCGTTGAAGGGGAGAACACCGGGGAGCTGTTTTTT,CSVEGENTGELFF
-,once,TRBJ1-3,TRBV9,TGTGCCAGCAGCGTAGCTACGACCGGGAGGTCAGGAAACACCATATATTTT,CASSVATTGRSGNTIYF
-,-,TRBJ1-1,TRBV27,TGTGCCAGCAGTTTATATGCGGTTAACACTGAAGCTTTCTTT,CASSLYAVNTEAFF
-,-,TRBJ2-7,TRBV5-1,TGCGCCAGCAGCTGGAGAGCGGTGGACTACGAGCAGTACTTC,CASSWRAVDYEQYF
TRBD1,-,TRBJ1-4,TRBV27,TGTGCCAGCAGTCCAGAGACAATATATCCAGGGGGACCGGATGAAAAACTGTTTTTT,CASSPETIYPGGPDEKLFF
-,-,TRBJ2-1,TRBV4-2,TGTGCCAGCAGCCAAAGCTACAGCTCCTACAATGAGCAGTTCTTC,CASSQSYSSYNEQFF
TRBD2,-,TRBJ2-3,TRBV10-2,TGCGCCAGCAGTGATGGGCTAGCGGGAAAGTTCTATACGCAGTATTTT,CASSDGLAGKFYTQYF
-,-,TRBJ1-2,TRBV27,TGTGCCAGCAGTTTATCTGCAGCTAACTATGGCTACACCTTC,CASSLSAANYGYTF
-,-,TRBJ1-4,TRBV2,TGTGCCAGCAGGGGGGCCTTAAATGAAAAACTGTTTTTT,CASRGALNEKLFF
-,-,TRBJ1-4,TRBV21-1,TGTGCCACAAAGCTTAGGGTAATCATTAATGAAAAACTGTTTTTT,CATKLRVIINEKLFF
-,once,TRBJ1-2,TRBV27,TGTGCCAGCAGTGGCGCCGGGCTTGACTACACCTTC,CASSGAGLDYTF
TRBD2,-,TRBJ2-1,TRBV6-1,TGTGCCAGCGCTCGGACTAGCGGGAGTAATGAGCAGTTCTTC,CASARTSGSNEQFF
TRBD2,-,TRBJ2-1,TRBV7-8,TGTGCCAGCAGCTTAACCGGGACTAGCGAGCAGTTCTTC,CASSLTGTSEQFF
TRBD1,once,TRBJ1-1,TRBV5-1,TGCGCCAGCAGCCCCGGACAGGAAAGGGGCACTGAAGCTTTCTTT,CASSPGQERGTEAFF
TRBD2,-,TRBJ2-1,TRBV19,TGTGCCAGTAGTAACCTAGCGGGAGGGGGTAATGAGCAGTTCTTC,CASSNLAGGGNEQFF
-,-,TRBJ1-3,TRBV5-4,TGTGCCAGCAGTCGATTGGACAGCACCCCTGGAAACACCATATATTTT,CASSRLDSTPGNTIYF
-,-,TRBJ1-5,TRBV6-1,TGTGCCAGCAGTGAAATATGGGGAGGACAGCCCCAGCATTTT,CASSEIWGGQPQHF
TRBD1,medium-sized,TRBJ2-7,TRBV9,TGTGCCAGCAGCGTAGCGTACAGGGGGGCCGAGCAGTACTTC,CASSVAYRGAEQYF
TRBD2,-,TRBJ2-7,TRBV9,TGTGCCAGCAGCGCCCGGACTAGTCCCGAGCAGTACTTC,CASSARTSPEQYF
-,-,TRBJ2-7,TRBV27,TGTGCCAGCAGTTTCAAGGGGCCCTACGAGCAGTACTTC,CASSFKGPYEQYF
-,-,TRBJ2-2,TRBV10-3,TGTGCCATCAGGGCGAACACCGGGGAGCTGTTTTTT,CAIRANTGELFF